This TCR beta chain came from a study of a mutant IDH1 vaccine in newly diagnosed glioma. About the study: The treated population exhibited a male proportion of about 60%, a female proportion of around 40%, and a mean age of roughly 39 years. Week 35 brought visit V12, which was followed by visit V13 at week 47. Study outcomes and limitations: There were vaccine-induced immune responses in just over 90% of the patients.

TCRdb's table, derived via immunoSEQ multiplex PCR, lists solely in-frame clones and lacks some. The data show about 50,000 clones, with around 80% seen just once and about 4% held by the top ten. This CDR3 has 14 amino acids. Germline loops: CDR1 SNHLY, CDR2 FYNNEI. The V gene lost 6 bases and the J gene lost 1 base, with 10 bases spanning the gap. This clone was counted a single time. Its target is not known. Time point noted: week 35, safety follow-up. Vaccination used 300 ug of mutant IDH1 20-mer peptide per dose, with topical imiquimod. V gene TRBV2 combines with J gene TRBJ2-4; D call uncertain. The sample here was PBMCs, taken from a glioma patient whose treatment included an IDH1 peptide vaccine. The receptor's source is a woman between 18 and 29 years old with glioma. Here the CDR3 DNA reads TGTGCCAGCAGAATGGAAACGGCCAAAAACATTCAGTACTTC. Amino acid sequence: CASRMETAKNIQYF.